These 2 T cell receptor beta chains were sequenced from one sample in a study of blood T cell repertoires in COVID-19. The table came from immunoSEQ multiplex PCR; TCRdb's copy has only in-frame clones and leaves some out. Among around 250,000 clones listed, 80% to 90% were seen once. Sequenced material: PBMCs or T cells enriched from blood (not recorded which). The receptors come from a woman in her forties or fifties who had recovered from COVID-19.

The chain is built from TRBV19 and TRBJ1-4; D not certain. The CDR3 sequence is 16 residues long. V was trimmed by 0 bases and J by 9 bases, leaving 17 bases between them. Germline V gene sequence: CDR1 LNHDA, CDR2 SQIVND (reference sequence). CDR3 region: CASSIEAFTGVKKLFF. CDR3 DNA: TGTGCCAGTAGTATAGAGGCCTTTACCGGAGTTAAAAAACTGTTTTTT.

This clone was seen once. This chain links TRBV10-3 with TRBJ2-3, with 7 nucleotides matching TRBD2. The J segment lost 1 base and the V segment lost 6 bases, leaving 4 bases of the junction unmatched. Germline V gene data show CDR1 as ENHRY and CDR2 as SYGVKD. This CDR3 is 14 amino acids long. The CDR3 DNA sequence: TGTGCCATCAGCCAGGGACTACGCACAGATACGCAGTATTTT. Encoded protein: CAISQGLRTDTQYF.